These 6 T cell receptor beta chains came from one sample sequenced in a study of T cell clonotyping in hematopoietic cell transplantation. Clones were sequenced by immunoSEQ multiplex PCR, and TCRdb holds only the in-frame ones, with some missing. Of 8,400 or so clones detected, approximately 68% appear once; the ten largest clones hold around 21%. Sequenced here: peripheral blood mononuclear cells, sampled 100 days after allogeneic stem cell transplant. The receptors stem from a male patient between 60 and 69 years old who had an allogeneic stem cell transplant from an unrelated donor, so the T cells may come from the graft donor. Some clones in this sample may be carry-over from other donors' samples.

In DNA, the CDR3 is TGTGCCAGCAGCCAAGGAATAGACTACCTCACAGATACGCAGTATTTT. This sequence encodes CASSQGIDYLTDTQYF. The V call is TRBV4-2, the J call TRBJ2-3; D might be TRBD2 (5 bases). Trimming took off 1 base at V and 2 bases at J, with 13 bases between the two ends. This CDR3 is 16 amino acids long. Germline values: CDR1 LGHNA, CDR2 YNFKEQ.

The chain is built from TRBV6-1 and TRBJ2-7, with 10 bases lining up with TRBD2. With 2 bases clipped from V and 3 bases from J, the junction kept 10 bases outside the gene matches. The CDR3 covers 17 residues. CDR1 is MNHNS, CDR2 SASEGT, per germline. CDR3 amino acids: CASSESQLAGNYYEQYF. In DNA form, the CDR3 reads TGTGCCAGCAGTGAATCTCAACTAGCGGGGAACTACTACGAGCAGTACTTC.

This clone occurred many times. The genes are TRBV7-8 and TRBJ1-1; no reliable D call. Trimming cost V 1 base and J 0 bases, with 21 bases left between them. The CDR3 spans 19 residues. Germline V gene sequence: CDR1 SGHVS, CDR2 FQNEAQ. In nucleotides, the CDR3 is TGTGCCAGCAGCTTAGGGGTCTGGAAGGGCGGCTCAGTGAACACTGAAGCTTTCTTT. It specifies CASSLGVWKGGSVNTEAFF.

This chain links TRBV28 with TRBJ2-7, with 9 bases fitting TRBD1. The CDR3 loop spans 16 amino acids. Germline lookup yields CDR1 MDHEN and CDR2 SYDVKM. V lost 4 bases to trimming and J lost 4 bases; unmatched junction nucleotides: 11. For the CDR3, the DNA is TGTGCCAGCAGTTCCCGGGGGACAGGGAGGAGATACGAGCAGTACTTC. Amino acid sequence: CASSSRGTGRRYEQYF.

The J gene is TRBJ2-3, the V gene TRBV1; the table calls TRBD2, which could not be checked here. TRBV1 is tagged as a pseudogene. CDR3 length: 15 residues. CDR3 DNA: TGCACCAGCAGCCATAAACGGGGGGGTTCAGATACGCAGTATTTT. It codes for CTSSHKRGGSDTQYF.

This chain connects TRBV18 to TRBJ2-7; the match to TRBD1 covers 8 bases. Germline V gene sequence: CDR1 KGHSH, CDR2 LQKENI. The V gene end was trimmed by 3 bases and the J gene end by 3 bases; junction bases not matched to a gene: 13. The CDR3 has 17 amino acids. The CDR3 DNA reads as TGTGCCAGCTCACCCCTTGGTCCGGGGACAGGCAGCTACGAGCAGTACTTC. It encodes CASSPLGPGTGSYEQYF.